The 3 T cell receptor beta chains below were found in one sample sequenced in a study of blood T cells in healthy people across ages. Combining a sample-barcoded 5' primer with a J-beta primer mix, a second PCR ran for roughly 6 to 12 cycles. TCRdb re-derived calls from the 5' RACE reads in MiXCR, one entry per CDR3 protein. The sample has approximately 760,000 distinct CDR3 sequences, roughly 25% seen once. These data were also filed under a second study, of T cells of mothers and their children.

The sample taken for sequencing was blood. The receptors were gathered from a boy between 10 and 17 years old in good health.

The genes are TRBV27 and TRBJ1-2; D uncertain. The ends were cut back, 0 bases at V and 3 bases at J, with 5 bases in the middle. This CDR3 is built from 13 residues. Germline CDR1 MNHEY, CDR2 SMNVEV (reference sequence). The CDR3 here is CASSLSEDYGYTF. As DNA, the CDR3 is TGTGCCAGCAGTTTATCAGAAGACTATGGCTACACCTTC.

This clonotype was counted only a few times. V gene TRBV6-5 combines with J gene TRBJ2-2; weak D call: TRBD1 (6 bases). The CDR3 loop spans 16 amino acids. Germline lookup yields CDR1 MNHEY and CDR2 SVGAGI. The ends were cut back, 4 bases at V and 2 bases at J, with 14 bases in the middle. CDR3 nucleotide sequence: TGTGCCAGCAGTTCATCCGGGACACCAAACACCGGGGAGCTGTTTTTT. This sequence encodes CASSSSGTPNTGELFF.

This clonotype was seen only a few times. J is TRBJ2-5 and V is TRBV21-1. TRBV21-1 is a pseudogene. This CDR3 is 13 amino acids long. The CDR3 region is CASSKRLGETQYF. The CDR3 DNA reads TGTGCCAGCAGCAAGAGATTGGGGGAGACCCAGTACTTC.